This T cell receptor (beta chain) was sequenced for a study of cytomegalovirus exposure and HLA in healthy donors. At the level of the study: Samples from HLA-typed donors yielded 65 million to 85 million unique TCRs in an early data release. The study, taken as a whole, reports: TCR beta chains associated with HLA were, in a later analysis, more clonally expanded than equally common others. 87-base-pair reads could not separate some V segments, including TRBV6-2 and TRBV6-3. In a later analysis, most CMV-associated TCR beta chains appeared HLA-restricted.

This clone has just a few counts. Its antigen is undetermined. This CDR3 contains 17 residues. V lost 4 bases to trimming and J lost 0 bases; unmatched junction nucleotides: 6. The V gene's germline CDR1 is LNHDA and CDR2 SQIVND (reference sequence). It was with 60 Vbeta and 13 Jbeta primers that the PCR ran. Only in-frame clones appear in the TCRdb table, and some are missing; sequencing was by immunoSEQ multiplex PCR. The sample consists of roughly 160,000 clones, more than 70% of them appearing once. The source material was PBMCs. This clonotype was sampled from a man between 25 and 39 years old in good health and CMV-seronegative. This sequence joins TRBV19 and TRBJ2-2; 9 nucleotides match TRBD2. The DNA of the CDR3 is TGTGCCAGTAGTAGGCTCCAGCGGGGGGCGAACACCGGGGAGCTGTTTTTT. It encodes CASSRLQRGANTGELFF.